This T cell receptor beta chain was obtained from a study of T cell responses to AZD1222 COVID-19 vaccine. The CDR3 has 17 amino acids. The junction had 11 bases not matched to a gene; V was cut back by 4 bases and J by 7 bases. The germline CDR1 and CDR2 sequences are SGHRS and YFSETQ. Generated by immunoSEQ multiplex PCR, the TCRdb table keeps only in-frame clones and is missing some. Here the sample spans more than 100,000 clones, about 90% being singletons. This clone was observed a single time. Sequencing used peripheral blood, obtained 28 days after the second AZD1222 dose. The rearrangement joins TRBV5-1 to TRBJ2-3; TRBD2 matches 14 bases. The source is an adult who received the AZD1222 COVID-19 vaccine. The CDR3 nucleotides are TGCGCCAGCAGCCCGATCCTGACTAGCGGGGGGGCGAATACGCAGTATTTT. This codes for CASSPILTSGGANTQYF.